The TCR beta chain described here comes from a study of early T cells in non-severe SARS-CoV-2 infection. Study background: Chains stayed unpaired after sequencing of bulk RNA from unsorted whole blood. Whole-study results and caveats: Sequences matched to VDJdb favored anti-spike CD8 responses, while private and CD4 specificities were missed.

In the case of this clonotype: Its antigen is unknown.

Individual cDNA molecules each received unique molecular identifiers attached to them. Each CDR3 protein is one row after TCRdb ran MiXCR on the 5' RACE reads. The profile shows tens of thousands of distinct CDR3 sequences, about 4% of them singletons. Germline CDR1 is SGHTA and CDR2 is FQGTGA. Germline trimming cut 5 bases from V and 3 bases from J; bases unmatched to any gene: 4. The CDR3 contains 16 residues. The sample comprised whole blood. The sequence came from an adult who was a healthcare worker with PCR-confirmed SARS-CoV-2 infection or an uninfected control (not recorded which). The genes are TRBV7-3 and TRBJ2-2; 12 bases align to TRBD2. This CDR3 reads CASSQLAGGHTGELFF. As DNA, the CDR3 is TGTGCCAGCAGCCAACTAGCGGGAGGCCACACCGGGGAGCTGTTTTTT.